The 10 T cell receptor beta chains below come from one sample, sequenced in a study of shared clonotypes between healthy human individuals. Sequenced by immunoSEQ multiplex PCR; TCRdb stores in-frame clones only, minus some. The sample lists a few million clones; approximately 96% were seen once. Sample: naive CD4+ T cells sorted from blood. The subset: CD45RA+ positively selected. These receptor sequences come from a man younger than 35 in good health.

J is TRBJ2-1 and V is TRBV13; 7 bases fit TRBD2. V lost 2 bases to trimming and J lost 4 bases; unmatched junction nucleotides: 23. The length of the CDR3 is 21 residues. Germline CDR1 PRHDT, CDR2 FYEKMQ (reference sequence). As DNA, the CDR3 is TGTGCCAGCAGCTTATCATTTAGGATTGAGGGAGGGCCTGGCCTGTACAATGAGCAGTTCTTC. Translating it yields CASSLSFRIEGGPGLYNEQFF.

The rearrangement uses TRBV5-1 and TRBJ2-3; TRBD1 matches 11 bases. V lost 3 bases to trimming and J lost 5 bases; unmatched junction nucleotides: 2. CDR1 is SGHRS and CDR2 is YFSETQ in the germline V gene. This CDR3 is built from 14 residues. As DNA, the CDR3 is TGCGCCAGCAGCTGGACAGGGGGCGAAGATACGCAGTATTTT. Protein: CASSWTGGEDTQYF.

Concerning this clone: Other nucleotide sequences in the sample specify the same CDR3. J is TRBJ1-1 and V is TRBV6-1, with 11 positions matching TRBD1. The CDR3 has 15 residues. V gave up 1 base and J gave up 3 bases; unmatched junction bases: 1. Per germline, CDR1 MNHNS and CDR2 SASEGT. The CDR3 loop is CASSEVGQGDTEAFF. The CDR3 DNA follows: TGTGCCAGCAGTGAAGTGGGACAGGGGGACACTGAAGCTTTCTTT.

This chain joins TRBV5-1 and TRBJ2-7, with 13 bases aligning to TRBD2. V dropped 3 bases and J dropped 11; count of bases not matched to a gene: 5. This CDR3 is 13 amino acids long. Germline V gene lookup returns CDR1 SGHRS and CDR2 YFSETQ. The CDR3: CASSSGLAGEEYF. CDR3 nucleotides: TGCGCCAGCAGCTCCGGACTAGCGGGAGAGGAGTACTTC.

In DNA form, the CDR3 reads TGTGCCAGCAGCTCAGAGACAGGGGTCACTGAAGCTTTCTTT. Translated, it gives CASSSETGVTEAFF. V usage is TRBV6-5 and J usage is TRBJ1-1, with TRBD1 identical over 8 bases. The CDR3 covers 14 residues. CDR1 and CDR2 (germline): MNHEY, SVGAGI. V trimming: 6 bases; J trimming: 4 bases; junction bases outside the gene matches: 7.

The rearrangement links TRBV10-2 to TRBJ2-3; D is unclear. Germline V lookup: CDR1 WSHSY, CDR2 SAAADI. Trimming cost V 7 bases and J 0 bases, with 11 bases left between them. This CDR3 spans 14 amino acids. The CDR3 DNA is TGCGCCAGCATCGAGGAACCTAGCACAGATACGCAGTATTTT. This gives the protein CASIEEPSTDTQYF.

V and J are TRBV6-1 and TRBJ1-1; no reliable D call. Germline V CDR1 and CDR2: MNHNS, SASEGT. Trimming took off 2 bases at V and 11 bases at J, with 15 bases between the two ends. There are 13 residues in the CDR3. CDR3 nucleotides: TGTGCCAGCAGTGAAATCGCCGGGAATTCCGCTTTCTTT. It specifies CASSEIAGNSAFF.

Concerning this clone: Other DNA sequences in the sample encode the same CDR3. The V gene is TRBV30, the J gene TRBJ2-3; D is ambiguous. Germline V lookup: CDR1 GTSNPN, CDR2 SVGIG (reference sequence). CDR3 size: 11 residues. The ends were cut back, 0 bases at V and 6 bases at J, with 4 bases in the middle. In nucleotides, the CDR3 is TGTGCCTGGAGTGTACTCGATACGCAGTATTTT. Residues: CAWSVLDTQYF.

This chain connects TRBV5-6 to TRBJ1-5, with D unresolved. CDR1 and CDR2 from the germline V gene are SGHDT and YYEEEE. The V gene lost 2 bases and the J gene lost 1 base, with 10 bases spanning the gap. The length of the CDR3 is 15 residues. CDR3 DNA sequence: TGTGCCAGCAGCTTCCGGGAGAGGAGCAATCAGCCCCAGCATTTT. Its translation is CASSFRERSNQPQHF.

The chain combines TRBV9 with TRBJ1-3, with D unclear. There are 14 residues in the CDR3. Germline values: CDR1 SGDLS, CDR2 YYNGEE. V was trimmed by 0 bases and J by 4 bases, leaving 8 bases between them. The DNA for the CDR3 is TGTGCCAGCAGCGTAGGGGTGGAAGGAAACACCATATATTTT. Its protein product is CASSVGVEGNTIYF.